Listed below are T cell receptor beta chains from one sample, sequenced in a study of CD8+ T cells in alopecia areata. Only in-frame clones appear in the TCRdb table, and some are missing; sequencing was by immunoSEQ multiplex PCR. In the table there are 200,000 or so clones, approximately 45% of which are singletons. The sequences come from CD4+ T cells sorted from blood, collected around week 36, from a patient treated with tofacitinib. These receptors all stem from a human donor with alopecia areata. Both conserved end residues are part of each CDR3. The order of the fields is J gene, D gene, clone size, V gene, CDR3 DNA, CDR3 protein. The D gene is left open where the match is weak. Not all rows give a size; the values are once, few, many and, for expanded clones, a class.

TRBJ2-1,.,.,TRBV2,TGTGCCAGCAACATCGACAGCTACAATGAGCAGTTCTTC,CASNIDSYNEQFF
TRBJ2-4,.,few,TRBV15,TGTGCCACCAGCCAGGGCGGGGACATTCAGTACTTC,CATSQGGDIQYF
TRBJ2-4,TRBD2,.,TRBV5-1,TGCGCCAGCAGCCCCCTACTAGCGGCGAGGGACATTCAGTACTTC,CASSPLLAARDIQYF
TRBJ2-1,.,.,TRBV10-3,TGTGCCATCAGCGCGGGACTCTCAAGCTCCTACAATGAGCAGTTCTTC,CAISAGLSSSYNEQFF
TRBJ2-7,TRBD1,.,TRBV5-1,TGCGCCAGCAGCACAGGGACAGATACCTACGAGCAGTACTTC,CASSTGTDTYEQYF
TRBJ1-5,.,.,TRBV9,TGTGCCAGCAGCTTGGACGGTAGCAATCAGCCCCAGCATTTT,CASSLDGSNQPQHF
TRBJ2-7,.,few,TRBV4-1,TGCGCCAGCAGCCATCCCGGGTCTCAGCCATACTACGAGCAGTACTTC,CASSHPGSQPYYEQYF
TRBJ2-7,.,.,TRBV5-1,TGCGCCAGCAGCGACCCCTCCGTCGGCCTTTACGAGCAGTACTTC,CASSDPSVGLYEQYF
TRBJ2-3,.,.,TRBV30,TGTGCCTGGACCAGAGTGGGGGCCAACCCCACAGCAGATACGCAGTATTTT,CAWTRVGANPTADTQYF
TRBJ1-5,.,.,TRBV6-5,TGTGCCAGCAGTTACTCGTGGACGTCGGGGGGACCCCAGCATTTT,CASSYSWTSGGPQHF
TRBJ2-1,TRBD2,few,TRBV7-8,TGTGCCAGCACCGCTTTGGGACTAGCGGCCAATGAGCAGTTCTTC,CASTALGLAANEQFF
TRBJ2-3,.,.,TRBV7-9,TGTGCCAGCAGTCCCTCCACAGATACGCAGTATTTT,CASSPSTDTQYF
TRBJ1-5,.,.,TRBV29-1,TGCAGCGTTGGTTCGTATAGCAATCAGCCCCAGCATTTT,CSVGSYSNQPQHF
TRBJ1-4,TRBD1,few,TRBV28,TGTGCCAGCAGTCTAAGACAGGGGAATGAAAAACTGTTTTTT,CASSLRQGNEKLFF
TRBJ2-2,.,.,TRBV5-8,TGTGCCAGCACCCGGGTCAGGGGCACCGGGGAGCTGTTTTTT,CASTRVRGTGELFF
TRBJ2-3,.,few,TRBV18,TGTGCCAGCTCACCGGGCCGGTCTAGCACAGATACGCAGTATTTT,CASSPGRSSTDTQYF
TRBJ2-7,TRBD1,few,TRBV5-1,TGCGCCAGCAGCCGGGACAGAACCTACGAGCAGTACTTC,CASSRDRTYEQYF
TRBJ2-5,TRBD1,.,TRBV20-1,TGCAGGACAGGGGGCGCGACCCAGTACTTC,CRTGGATQYF
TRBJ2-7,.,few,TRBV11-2,TGTGCCAGCAGCTTCCACTACATTTACGAGCAGTACTTC,CASSFHYIYEQYF
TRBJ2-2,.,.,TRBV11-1,TGTGCCAGCAGCTTAGAAGGGTTCGGGGAGCTGTTTTTT,CASSLEGFGELFF
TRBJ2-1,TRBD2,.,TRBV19,TGTGCCAGTAGTCCAGGGACTAGCGGGAGGAATCGGCCCTACAATGAGCAGTTCTTC,CASSPGTSGRNRPYNEQFF
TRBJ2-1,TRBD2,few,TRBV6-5,TGTGCCAGCAGTCGGAGCGGGAGGTGGCACAATGAGCAGTTCTTC,CASSRSGRWHNEQFF
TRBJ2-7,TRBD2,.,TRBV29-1,TGCAGCGCTAGTCGGGTAGCGGGACTGGCTGCCCCCGCCTACGAGCAGTACTTC,CSASRVAGLAAPAYEQYF
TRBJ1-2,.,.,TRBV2,TGTGCCAGCAGTGAGATGCGGATTAGGCCAAACTATGGCTACACCTTC,CASSEMRIRPNYGYTF
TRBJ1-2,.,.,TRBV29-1,TGCAGCGTAGTGAACAGCGACCCCGTTTATGGCTACACCTTC,CSVVNSDPVYGYTF
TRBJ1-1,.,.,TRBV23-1,TGCGCCAGCAGTCAATATTGTACCCACCGATCTGAAGCTTTCTTT,CASSQYCTHRSEAFF